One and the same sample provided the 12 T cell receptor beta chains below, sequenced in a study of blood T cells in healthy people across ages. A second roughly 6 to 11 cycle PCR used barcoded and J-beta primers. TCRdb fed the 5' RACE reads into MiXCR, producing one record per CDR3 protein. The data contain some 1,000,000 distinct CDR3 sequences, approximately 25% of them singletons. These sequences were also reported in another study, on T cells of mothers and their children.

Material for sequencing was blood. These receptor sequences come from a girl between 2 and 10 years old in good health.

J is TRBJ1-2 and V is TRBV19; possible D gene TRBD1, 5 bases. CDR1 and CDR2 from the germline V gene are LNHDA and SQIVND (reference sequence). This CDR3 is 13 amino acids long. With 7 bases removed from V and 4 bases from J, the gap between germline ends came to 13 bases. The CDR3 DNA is TGTGCCAGTACCCCGGGACGGATCTATGGCTACACCTTC. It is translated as CASTPGRIYGYTF.

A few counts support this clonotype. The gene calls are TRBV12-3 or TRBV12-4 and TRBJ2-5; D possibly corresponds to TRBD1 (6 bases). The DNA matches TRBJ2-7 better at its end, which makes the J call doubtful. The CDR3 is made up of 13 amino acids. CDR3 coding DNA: TGTGCCAGCAGTTTCAGGGGTGGGGACGAGCAGTACTTC. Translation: CASSFRGGDEQYF.

CDR3 loop: CASSYYGTGKRVGEQFF. In DNA form, the CDR3 reads TGTGCCAGCAGCTACTACGGGACAGGGAAAAGGGTCGGTGAGCAGTTCTTC. The chain uses TRBV7-2 and TRBJ2-1; the match to TRBD1 covers 9 bases. Germline trimming cut 4 bases from V and 9 bases from J; bases unmatched to any gene: 16. The CDR3 totals 17 residues. The germline gives CDR1 SGHTA, CDR2 FQGNSA.

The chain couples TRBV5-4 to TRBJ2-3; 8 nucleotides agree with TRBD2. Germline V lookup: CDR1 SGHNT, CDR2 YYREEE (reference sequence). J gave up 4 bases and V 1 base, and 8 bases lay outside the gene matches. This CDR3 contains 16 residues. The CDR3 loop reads CASSLPSGLEADTQYF. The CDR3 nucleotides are TGTGCCAGCAGCTTGCCTTCGGGACTAGAAGCAGATACGCAGTATTTT.

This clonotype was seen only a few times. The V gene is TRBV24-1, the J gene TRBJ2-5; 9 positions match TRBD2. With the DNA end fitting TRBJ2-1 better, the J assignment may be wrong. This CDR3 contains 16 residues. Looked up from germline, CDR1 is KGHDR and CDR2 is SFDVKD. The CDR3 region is CATSDSLAGDYNEQFF. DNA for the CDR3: TGTGCCACCAGTGACTCCTTAGCGGGAGATTACAATGAGCAGTTCTTC.

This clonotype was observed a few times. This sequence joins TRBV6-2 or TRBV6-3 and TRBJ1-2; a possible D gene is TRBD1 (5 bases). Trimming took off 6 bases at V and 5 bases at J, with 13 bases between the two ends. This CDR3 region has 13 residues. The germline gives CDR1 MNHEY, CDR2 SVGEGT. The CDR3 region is CASRLDMSYGYTF. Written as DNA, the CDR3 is TGTGCCAGCAGATTGGACATGTCATATGGCTACACCTTC.

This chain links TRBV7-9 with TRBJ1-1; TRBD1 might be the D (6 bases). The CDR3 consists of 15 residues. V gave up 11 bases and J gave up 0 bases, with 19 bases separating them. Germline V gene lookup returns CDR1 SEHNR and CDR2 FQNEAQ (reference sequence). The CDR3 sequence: CAVGGTSTLNTEAFF. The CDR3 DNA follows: TGTGCCGTTGGGGGGACATCTACCTTGAACACTGAAGCTTTCTTT. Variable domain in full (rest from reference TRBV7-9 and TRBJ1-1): DTGVSQNPRHKITKRGQNVTFRCDPISEHNRLYWYRQTLGQGPEFLTYFQNEAQLEKSRLLSDRFSAERPKGSFSTLEIQRTEQGDSAMYLCAVGGTSTLNTEAFFGQGTRLTVV.

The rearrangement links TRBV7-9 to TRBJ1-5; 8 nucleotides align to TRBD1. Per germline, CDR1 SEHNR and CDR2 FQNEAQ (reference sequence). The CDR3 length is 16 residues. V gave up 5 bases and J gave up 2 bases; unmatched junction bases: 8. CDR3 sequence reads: CASSRGQGGGNQPQHF. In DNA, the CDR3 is TGTGCCAGCAGCCGCGGACAGGGAGGTGGCAATCAGCCCCAGCATTTT.

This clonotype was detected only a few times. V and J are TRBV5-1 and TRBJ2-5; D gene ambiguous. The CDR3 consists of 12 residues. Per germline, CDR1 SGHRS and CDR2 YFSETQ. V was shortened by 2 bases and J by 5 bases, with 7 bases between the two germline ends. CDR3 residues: CASSLSMETQYF. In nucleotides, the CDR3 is TGCGCCAGCAGCTTATCGATGGAGACCCAGTACTTC. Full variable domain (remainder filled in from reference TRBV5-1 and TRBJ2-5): KAGVTQTPRYLIKTRGQQVTLSCSPISGHRSVSWYQQTPGQGLQFLFEYFSETQRNKGNFPGRFSGRQFSNSRSEMNVSTLELGDSALYLCASSLSMETQYFGPGTRLLVL.

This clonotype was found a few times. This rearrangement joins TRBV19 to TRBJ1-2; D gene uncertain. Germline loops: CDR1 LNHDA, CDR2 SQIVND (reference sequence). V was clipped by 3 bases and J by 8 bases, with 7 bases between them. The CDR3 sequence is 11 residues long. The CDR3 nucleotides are TGTGCCAGTAGTATCGGGGTCGGCTACACCTTC. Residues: CASSIGVGYTF.

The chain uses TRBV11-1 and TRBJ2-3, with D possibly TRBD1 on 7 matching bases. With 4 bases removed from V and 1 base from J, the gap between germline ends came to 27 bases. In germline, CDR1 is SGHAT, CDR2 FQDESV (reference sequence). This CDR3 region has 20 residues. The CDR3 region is CASSSSREGAAGKGTDTQYF. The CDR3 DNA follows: TGTGCCAGCAGCTCCTCCAGAGAGGGGGCCGCGGGAAAGGGCACAGATACGCAGTATTTT. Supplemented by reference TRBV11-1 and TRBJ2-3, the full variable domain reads EAEVAQSPRYKITEKSQAVAFWCDPISGHATLYWYRQILGQGPELLVQFQDESVVDDSQLPKDRFSAERLKGVDSTLKIQPAELGDSAMYLCASSSSREGAAGKGTDTQYFGPGTRLTVL.

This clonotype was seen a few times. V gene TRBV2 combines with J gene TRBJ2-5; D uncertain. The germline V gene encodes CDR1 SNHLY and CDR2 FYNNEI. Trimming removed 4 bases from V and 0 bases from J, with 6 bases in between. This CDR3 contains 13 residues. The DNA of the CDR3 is TGTGCCAGCAGTGGTGACTACCAAGAGACCCAGTACTTC. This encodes CASSGDYQETQYF.